A single sample gave rise to the 13 T cell receptor beta chains below, sequenced in a study of long-term antiretroviral therapy in people with HIV. Assay version v3.0 of immunoSEQ was used, and it was run at survey level. Libraries were prepared by immunoSEQ multiplex PCR; TCRdb keeps only in-frame clonotypes and omits some of them. The sample yields about 17,000 clones, roughly nine tenths seen once. The starting material was unsorted PBMCs, obtained 0.3 years after starting antiretroviral therapy. These receptors were obtained from a man in his fifties or sixties with HIV.

This chain joins TRBV23-1 and TRBJ2-7; 7 bases line up with TRBD2. TRBV23-1 is an ORF; its function is uncertain. Trimming removed 4 bases from V and 5 bases from J; junction bases left unmatched: 5. CDR3 length: 13 residues. The DNA for the CDR3 is TGCGCCAGCAGTCTAAGCGGGACCGACGAGCAGTACTTC. This codes for CASSLSGTDEQYF.

This rearrangement joins TRBV5-1 to TRBJ2-5, with D uncertain. The CDR3 is 15 residues long. Germline assignment: CDR1 SGHRS and CDR2 YFSETQ. V was shortened by 1 base and J by 5 bases, with 15 bases between the two germline ends. As DNA, the CDR3 is TGCGCCAGCAGCTTGAGTACAGACCTCGGGGAGACCCAGTACTTC. Translated, it gives CASSLSTDLGETQYF.

The chain couples TRBV13 to TRBJ2-3; 8 nucleotides match TRBD2. J gave up 3 bases and V 5 bases, and 13 bases lay outside the gene matches. The CDR3 is 17 residues long. Germline V gene lookup returns CDR1 PRHDT and CDR2 FYEKMQ (reference sequence). CDR3 loop: CASSPRAASGGTDTQYF. The CDR3 coding sequence is TGTGCCAGCAGCCCCCGGGCCGCAAGCGGGGGAACAGATACGCAGTATTTT.

The rearrangement joins TRBV28 to TRBJ2-2; 7 positions match TRBD1. J was trimmed by 2 bases and V by 11 bases; bases with no gene match: 11. The germline V gene has CDR1 MDHEN and CDR2 SYDVKM. This CDR3 contains 15 residues. Here the CDR3 DNA reads TGTGCCGGTCTCTCGACAGGGTCTAACACCGGGGAGCTGTTTTTT. Protein product: CAGLSTGSNTGELFF.

The count of this clone is one. The chain couples TRBV7-3 to TRBJ1-2; D not certain. CDR1 is SGHTA and CDR2 is FQGTGA in the germline V gene. V dropped 5 bases and J dropped 2 bases, with 18 bases sitting between them. The CDR3 length is 16 residues. CDR3 in amino acids: CASSPSSPVSNYGYTF. Written as DNA, the CDR3 is TGTGCCAGCAGCCCATCTAGCCCCGTATCGAACTATGGCTACACCTTC.

V is TRBV5-4 and J is TRBJ2-5, with 12 bases fitting TRBD2. The trim removed 6 bases at V and 1 base at J, leaving 4 bases unmatched. Germline V gene sequence: CDR1 SGHNT, CDR2 YYREEE (reference sequence). The CDR3 length is 15 residues. This chain's CDR3 is CASTLAGGAQETQYF. Here the CDR3 DNA reads TGTGCCAGCACACTAGCGGGAGGTGCCCAAGAGACCCAGTACTTC. Together with reference TRBV5-4 and TRBJ2-5, the CDR3 gives the full variable domain: ETGVTQSPTHLIKTRGQQVTLRCSSQSGHNTVSWYQQALGQGPQFIFQYYREEENGRGNFPPRFSGLQFPNYSSELNVNALELDDSALYLCASTLAGGAQETQYFGPGTRLLVL.

CDR3 residues: CASGTWGAPGYTF. CDR3 coding DNA: TGTGCCAGCGGCACGTGGGGGGCGCCGGGCTACACCTTC. The V call is TRBV7-2, the J call TRBJ1-2; TRBD1 might be the D (6 bases). The CDR3 consists of 13 residues. Deletions cut 8 bases from V and 8 bases from J, with 18 bases between. Germline assignment: CDR1 SGHTA and CDR2 FQGNSA.

The chain is built from TRBV9 and TRBJ2-7, with TRBD1 identical over 8 bases. Germline CDR1 reads SGDLS; CDR2 reads YYNGEE. CDR3 length: 14 amino acids. V dropped 2 bases and J dropped 4; count of bases not matched to a gene: 5. In DNA form, the CDR3 reads TGTGCCAGCAGCGTCGGACAGGGCGGGTACGAGCAGTACTTC. Translating it yields CASSVGQGGYEQYF.

The V and J genes are TRBV15 and TRBJ2-7, with a tentative D call TRBD1 (5 bases). V was trimmed by 0 bases and J by 6 bases, leaving 9 bases between them. The CDR3 is 13 residues long. Germline V gene sequence: CDR1 LNHNV, CDR2 YYDKDF (reference sequence). The CDR3 region is CATSRDTGSEQYF. The CDR3 DNA sequence: TGTGCCACCAGCAGAGATACAGGTAGCGAGCAGTACTTC.

V usage is TRBV9 and J usage is TRBJ2-2, with 7 positions matching TRBD2. The CDR3 is 16 amino acids. Germline V gene data show CDR1 as SGDLS and CDR2 as YYNGEE. V lost 0 bases and J lost 2; bases outside the gene matches: 4. The CDR3 DNA reads as TGTGCCAGCAGCGTAGTAACGGGACTAAACACCGGGGAGCTGTTTTTT. This sequence encodes CASSVVTGLNTGELFF.

In this sample, this clone turned up once. This sequence joins TRBV7-9 and TRBJ1-2, with TRBD1 identical over 8 bases. V gave up 4 bases and J gave up 3 bases; unmatched junction bases: 1. The germline gives CDR1 SEHNR, CDR2 FQNEAQ (reference sequence). This CDR3 has 13 amino acids. This chain's CDR3 is CASSSQGDYGYTF. The CDR3 DNA reads TGTGCCAGCAGCTCACAGGGGGACTATGGCTACACCTTC.

This clone was seen a single time. The gene calls are TRBV19 and TRBJ2-5, with TRBD1 identical over 7 bases. CDR1 is LNHDA and CDR2 is SQIVND in the germline V gene (reference sequence). Germline trimming cut 5 bases from V and 1 base from J; bases unmatched to any gene: 10. The CDR3 has 16 residues. The CDR3 DNA follows: TGTGCCAGTAGTGGACAGGTTTGGCCATCCCAAGAGACCCAGTACTTC. Translating gives CASSGQVWPSQETQYF. Full variable domain (missing parts from reference TRBV19 and TRBJ2-5): DGGITQSPKYLFRKEGQNVTLSCEQNLNHDAMYWYRQDPGQGLRLIYYSQIVNDFQKGDIAEGYSVSREKKESFPLTVTSAQKNPTAFYLCASSGQVWPSQETQYFGPGTRLLVL.

The CDR3 region is CASSFYRDRGQNIQYF. CDR3 bases: TGTGCCAGCAGCTTCTATCGGGACAGGGGGCAAAACATTCAGTACTTC. This chain uses TRBV5-6 with TRBJ2-4; TRBD1 matches at 12 bases. CDR3 length: 16 residues. V lost 2 bases, J lost 5 bases, and 5 bases stayed unmatched. Germline V gives CDR1 SGHDT, CDR2 YYEEEE.